Given below is one T cell receptor (beta chain) in context. What it binds is not known. The entry originates in a study of cytomegalovirus exposure and HLA in healthy donors. Study-wide context: The same platform as the approximately 730 first-cohort repertoires was used for the 120 or so validation repertoires, a later analysis reported. Study-wide points: Most TCR sequences showed up rarely, but some public TCRs showed up in many donors. A list of around 150 TCR beta chains associated with cytomegalovirus was given. First-cohort TCR clusters tended to co-occur in the 120 or so validation repertoires, a later analysis found.

This CDR3 is 14 amino acids long. Generated by immunoSEQ multiplex PCR, the TCRdb table keeps only in-frame clones and is missing some. The sample shows 150,000 to 160,000 clones, 65% to 90% of them seen only once. J is TRBJ2-7 and V is TRBV21-1; TRBD1, the table's D call, lacks a check against the DNA. TRBV21-1 is a pseudogene locus. This TCR was recovered from a young man in good health and CMV-seropositive. Material: PBMCs. CDR3 bases: TGTGCCAGCCCCTGGGCCCGCCTCGTTTCCGAGCAGTACTTC. This translates into CASPWARLVSEQYF.